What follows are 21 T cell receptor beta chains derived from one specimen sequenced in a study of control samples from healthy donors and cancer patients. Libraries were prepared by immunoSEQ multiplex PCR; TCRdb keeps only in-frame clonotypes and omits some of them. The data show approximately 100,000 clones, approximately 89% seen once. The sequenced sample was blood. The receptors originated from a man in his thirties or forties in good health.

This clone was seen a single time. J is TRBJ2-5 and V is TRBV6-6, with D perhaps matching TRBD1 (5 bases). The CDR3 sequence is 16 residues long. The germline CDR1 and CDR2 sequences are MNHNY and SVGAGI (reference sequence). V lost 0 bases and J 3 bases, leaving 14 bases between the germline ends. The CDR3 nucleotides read TGTGCCAGCAGTTACTCGATCCAGGGCGGAGAAGAGACCCAGTACTTC. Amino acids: CASSYSIQGGEETQYF.

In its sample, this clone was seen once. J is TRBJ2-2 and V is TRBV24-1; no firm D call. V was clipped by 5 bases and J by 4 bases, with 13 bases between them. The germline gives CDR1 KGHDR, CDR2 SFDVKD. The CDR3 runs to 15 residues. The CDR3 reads CATSASGWSTGELFF. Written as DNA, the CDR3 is TGTGCCACCAGTGCATCCGGTTGGAGCACCGGGGAGCTGTTTTTT.

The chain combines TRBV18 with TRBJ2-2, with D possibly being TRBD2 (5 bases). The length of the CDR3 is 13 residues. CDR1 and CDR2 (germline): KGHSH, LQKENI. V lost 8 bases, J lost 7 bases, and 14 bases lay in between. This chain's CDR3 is CASQGPGGGELFF. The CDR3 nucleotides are TGTGCCAGCCAAGGGCCAGGAGGCGGGGAGCTGTTTTTT.

This CDR3 reads CAITGQGGGSYEQYV. DNA for the CDR3: TGTGCCATCACCGGACAGGGCGGAGGATCCTACGAGCAGTACGTC. This chain connects TRBV10-3 to TRBJ2-7; 8 nucleotides match TRBD1. Germline lookup yields CDR1 ENHRY and CDR2 SYGVKD. Unmatched junction bases numbered 9, after V lost 7 bases and J lost 1 base. This CDR3 has 15 amino acids.

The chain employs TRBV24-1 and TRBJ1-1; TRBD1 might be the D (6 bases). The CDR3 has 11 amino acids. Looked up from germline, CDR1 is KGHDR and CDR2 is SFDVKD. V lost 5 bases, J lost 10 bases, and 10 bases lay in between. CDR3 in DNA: TGTGCCACCAGTGGGCAGGGGAGAGCTTTCTTT. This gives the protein CATSGQGRAFF.

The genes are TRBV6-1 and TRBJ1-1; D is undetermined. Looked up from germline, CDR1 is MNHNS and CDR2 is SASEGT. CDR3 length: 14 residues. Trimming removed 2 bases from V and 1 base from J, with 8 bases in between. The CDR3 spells CASSERRANTEAFF. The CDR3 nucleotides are TGTGCCAGCAGTGAACGTAGAGCGAACACTGAAGCTTTCTTT.

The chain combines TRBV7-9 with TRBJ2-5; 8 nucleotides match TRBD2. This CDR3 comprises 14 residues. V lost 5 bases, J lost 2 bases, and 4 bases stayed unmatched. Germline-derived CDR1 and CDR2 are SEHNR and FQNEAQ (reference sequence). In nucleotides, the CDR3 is TGTGCCAGCAGCCTTGCGGGGGGTCAAGAGACCCAGTACTTC. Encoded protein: CASSLAGGQETQYF.

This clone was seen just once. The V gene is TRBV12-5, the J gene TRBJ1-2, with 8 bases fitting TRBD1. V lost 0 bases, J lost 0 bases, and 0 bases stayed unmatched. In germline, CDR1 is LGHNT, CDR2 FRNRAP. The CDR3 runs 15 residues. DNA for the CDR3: TGTGCTAGTGGTTTGGTACAGGGGGCTAACTATGGCTACACCTTC. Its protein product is CASGLVQGANYGYTF. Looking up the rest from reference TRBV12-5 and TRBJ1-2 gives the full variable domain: DARVTQTPRHKVTEMGQEVTMRCQPILGHNTVFWYRQTMMQGLELLAYFRNRAPLDDSGMPKDRFSAEMPDATLATLKIQPSEPRDSAVYFCASGLVQGANYGYTFGSGTRLTVV.

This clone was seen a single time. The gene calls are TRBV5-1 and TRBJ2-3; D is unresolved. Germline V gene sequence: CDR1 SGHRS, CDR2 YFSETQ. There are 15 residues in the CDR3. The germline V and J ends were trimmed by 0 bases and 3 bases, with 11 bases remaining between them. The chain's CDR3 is CASSLGGVRTDTQYF. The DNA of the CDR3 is TGCGCCAGCAGCTTGGGTGGGGTCAGAACAGATACGCAGTATTTT.

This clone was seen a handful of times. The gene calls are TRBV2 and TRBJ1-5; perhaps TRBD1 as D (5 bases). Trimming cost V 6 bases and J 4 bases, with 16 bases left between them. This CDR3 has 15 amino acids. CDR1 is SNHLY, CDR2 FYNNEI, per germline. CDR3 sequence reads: CASSHLDSLNQPQHF. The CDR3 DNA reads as TGTGCCAGCAGCCACTTAGACAGCCTAAATCAGCCCCAGCATTTT.

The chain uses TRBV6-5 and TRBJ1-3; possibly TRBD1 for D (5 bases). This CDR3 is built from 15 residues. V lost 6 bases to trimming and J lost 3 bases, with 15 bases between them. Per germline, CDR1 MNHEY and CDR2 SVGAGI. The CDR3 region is CASRYGRTYGNTIYF. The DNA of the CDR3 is TGTGCCAGCAGGTACGGCAGGACATATGGAAACACCATATATTTT.

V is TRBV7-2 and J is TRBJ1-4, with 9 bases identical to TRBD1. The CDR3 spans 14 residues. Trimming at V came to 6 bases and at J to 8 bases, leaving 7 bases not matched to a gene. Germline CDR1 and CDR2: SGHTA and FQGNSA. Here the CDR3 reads CASRPGTGSEKLFF. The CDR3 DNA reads TGTGCCAGCAGGCCCGGGACAGGGAGCGAAAAACTGTTTTTT.

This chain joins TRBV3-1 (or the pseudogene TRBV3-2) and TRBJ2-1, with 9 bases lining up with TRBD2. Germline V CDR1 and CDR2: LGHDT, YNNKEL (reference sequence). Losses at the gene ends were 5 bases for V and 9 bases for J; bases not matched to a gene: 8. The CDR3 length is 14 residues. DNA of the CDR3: TGTGCCAGCAGCGCTAGCGGGGTGGTCGTTGAGCAGTTCTTC. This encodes CASSASGVVVEQFF.

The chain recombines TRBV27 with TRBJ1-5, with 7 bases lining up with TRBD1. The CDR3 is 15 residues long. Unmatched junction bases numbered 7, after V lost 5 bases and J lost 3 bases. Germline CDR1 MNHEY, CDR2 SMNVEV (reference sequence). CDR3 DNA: TGTGCCAGCAGTCCGGACAGGCCCCTCAATCAGCCCCAGCATTTT. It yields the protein CASSPDRPLNQPQHF.

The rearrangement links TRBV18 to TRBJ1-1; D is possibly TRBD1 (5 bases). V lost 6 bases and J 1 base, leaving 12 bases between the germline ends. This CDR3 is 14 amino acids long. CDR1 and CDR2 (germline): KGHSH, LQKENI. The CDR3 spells CASSPGTANTEAFF. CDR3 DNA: TGTGCCAGCTCCCCCGGGACCGCGAACACTGAAGCTTTCTTT. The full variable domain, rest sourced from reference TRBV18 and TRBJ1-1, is NAGVMQNPRHLVRRRGQEARLRCSPMKGHSHVYWYRQLPEEGLKFMVYLQKENIIDESGMPKERFSAEFPKEGPSILRIQQVVRGDSAAYFCASSPGTANTEAFFGQGTRLTVV.

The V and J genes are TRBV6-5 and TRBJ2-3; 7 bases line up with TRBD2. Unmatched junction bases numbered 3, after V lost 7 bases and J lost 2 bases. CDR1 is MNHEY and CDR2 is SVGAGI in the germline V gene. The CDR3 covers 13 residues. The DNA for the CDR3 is TGTGCCAGCAAAGCGGGGTACACAGATACGCAGTATTTT. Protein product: CASKAGYTDTQYF.

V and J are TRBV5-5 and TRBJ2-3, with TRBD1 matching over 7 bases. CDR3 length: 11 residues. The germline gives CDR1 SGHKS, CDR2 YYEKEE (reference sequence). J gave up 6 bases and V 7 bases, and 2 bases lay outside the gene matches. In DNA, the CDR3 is TGTGCCAGCGACAGGGTGGATACGCAGTATTTT. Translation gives CASDRVDTQYF.

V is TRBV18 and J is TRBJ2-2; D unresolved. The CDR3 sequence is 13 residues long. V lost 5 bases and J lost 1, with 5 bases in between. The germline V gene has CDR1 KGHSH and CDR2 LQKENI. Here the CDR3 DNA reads TGTGCCAGCTCAAGACAGAACACCGGGGAGCTGTTTTTT. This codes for CASSRQNTGELFF.

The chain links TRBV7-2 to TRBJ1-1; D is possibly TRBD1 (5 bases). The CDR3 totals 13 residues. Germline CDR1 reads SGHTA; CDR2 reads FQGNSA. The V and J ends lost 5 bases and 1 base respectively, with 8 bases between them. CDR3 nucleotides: TGTGCCAGCAGCCCTCAGGGGAACACTGAAGCTTTCTTT. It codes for CASSPQGNTEAFF.

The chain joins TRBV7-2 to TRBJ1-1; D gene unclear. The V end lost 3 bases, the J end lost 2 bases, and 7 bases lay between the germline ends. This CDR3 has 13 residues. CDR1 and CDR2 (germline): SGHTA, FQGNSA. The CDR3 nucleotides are TGTGCCAGCAGCTTGAACACCAACACTGAAGCTTTCTTT. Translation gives CASSLNTNTEAFF. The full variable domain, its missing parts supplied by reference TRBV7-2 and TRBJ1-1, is GAGVSQSPSNKVTEKGKDVELRCDPISGHTALYWYRQSLGQGLEFLIYFQGNSAPDKSGLPSDRFSAERTGGSVSTLTIQRTQQEDSAVYLCASSLNTNTEAFFGQGTRLTVV.

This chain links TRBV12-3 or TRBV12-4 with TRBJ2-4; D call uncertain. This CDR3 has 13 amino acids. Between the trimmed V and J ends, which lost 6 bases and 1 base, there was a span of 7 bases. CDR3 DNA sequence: TGTGCCAGCAGCACCCGGGCCAAAAACATTCAGTACTTC. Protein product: CASSTRAKNIQYF.